This T cell receptor beta chain originates from a study of response to subunit inactivated influenza vaccine. This CDR3 contains 17 residues. Germline V gene lookup returns CDR1 SGHVS and CDR2 FQNEAQ. The V gene end was trimmed by 5 bases and the J gene end by 2 bases; junction bases not matched to a gene: 8. From the RT-PCR reads, TCRdb called clonotypes with MiXCR, one entry per CDR3 protein. The sample consists of under 500,000 distinct CDR3 sequences, 9.5% to 12% of them appearing once. Sequencing was performed on PBMCs from blood, taken roughly 47 days after vaccination. The chain employs TRBV7-8 and TRBJ2-7; TRBD2 matches at 14 bases. The TCR originated in a man between 45 and 60 years old who received an inactivated influenza vaccine. The DNA for the CDR3 is TGTGCCAGCAGCCCGGGACTAGCGGGAGCGCCTGCCTACGAGCAGTACTTC. This translates into CASSPGLAGAPAYEQYF.